A selection of T cell receptor beta chains follows, all from one sample in a study of blood T cell repertoires in COVID-19. The table came from immunoSEQ multiplex PCR; TCRdb's copy has only in-frame clones and leaves some out. The table shows tens of thousands of clones, with 75% to 85% occurring only once. The sample was peripheral blood. Source of these receptors: a human donor in a cohort sampled during active COVID-19. Each CDR3 is given with its conserved first and last residue. Each record gives: D gene, clone size, CDR3 length, V gene, J gene, CDR3 DNA, CDR3 protein. D genes are given only for firm matches. A row's size may be missing; if present it is once, few, many or a size class.

TRBD2	many	15	TRBV4-2	TRBJ2-7	TGTGCCAGCAGCCAGACTAGCGGGGGGGACGACGAGCAGTACTTC	CASSQTSGGDDEQYF
-	-	12	TRBV5-1	TRBJ1-2	TGCGCCAGCAGCTTGGAGAGGAATGGCTACACCTTC	CASSLERNGYTF
-	-	14	TRBV3-1/TRBV3-2	TRBJ2-3	TGTGCCAGCAGCCCTCTACAGGGCACAGATACGCAGTATTTT	CASSPLQGTDTQYF
TRBD1	-	12	TRBV10-1	TRBJ2-7	TGCGCCACCTCTACAGGGGGACACGAGCAGTACTTC	CATSTGGHEQYF
-	-	13	TRBV6-5	TRBJ1-5	TGTGCCAGTCGGTTCTGGAGCAATCAGCCCCAGCATTTT	CASRFWSNQPQHF
TRBD1	once	15	TRBV18	TRBJ2-1	TGTGCCAGCTCAGGACAGGGGGGCTCCTACAATGAGCAGTTCTTC	CASSGQGGSYNEQFF
-	-	15	TRBV7-6	TRBJ1-1	TGTGCCAGCAGCTTAGACCATGCAACTGGCACTGAAGCTTTCTTT	CASSLDHATGTEAFF
TRBD1	-	18	TRBV4-1	TRBJ1-2	TGCGCCAGCAGCCAAGTAATGGTACAGGGGGCAAAAACTTACGGCTACACCTTC	CASSQVMVQGAKTYGYTF
-	-	15	TRBV18	TRBJ1-4	TGTGCCAGCTCGGACAGAATTGCAACTAATGAAAAACTGTTTTTT	CASSDRIATNEKLFF
-	-	13	TRBV19	TRBJ2-7	TGTGCCAGTAGTATAGGTACTCTCTACGAGCAGTACTTC	CASSIGTLYEQYF
-	once	14	TRBV9	TRBJ2-6	TGTGCCAGCGCCCCTTCGGTAGGGGCCAACGTCCTGACTTTC	CASAPSVGANVLTF
TRBD1	-	15	TRBV5-1	TRBJ1-6	TGCGCCAGCCGTAGGGGGACAGGCGCGAATTCACCCCTCCACTTT	CASRRGTGANSPLHF
-	-	15	TRBV19	TRBJ1-5	TGTGCCAGTACCGGTGGGGCGCAGAGCAATCAGCCCCAGCATTTT	CASTGGAQSNQPQHF
-	-	15	TRBV7-2	TRBJ1-4	TGTGCCAGCAGCGTCCTAGGGGCAGGGAATGAAAAACTGTTTTTT	CASSVLGAGNEKLFF
-	few	17	TRBV5-1	TRBJ1-1	TGCGCCAGCAGCGTAGCGACAGGCCCTGGGATGAACACTGAAGCTTTCTTT	CASSVATGPGMNTEAFF
-	-	15	TRBV3-1/TRBV3-2	TRBJ1-5	TGTGCCAGCAGCCAGGGGGGGCCTCCCAATCCGCCCCAGCATTTT	CASSQGGPPNPPQHF
TRBD2	many	17	TRBV2	TRBJ2-3	TGTGCCAGCAGTGAACTGGCTAGCGGGGGAAGCACAGATACGCAGTATTTT	CASSELASGGSTDTQYF
TRBD1	-	14	TRBV5-1	TRBJ2-7	TGCGCCAGCAGCTTAGGACAGGTTTCCTACGAGCAGTACTTC	CASSLGQVSYEQYF
TRBD2	-	15	TRBV5-1	TRBJ2-3	TGCGCCAGCAGCTTCCCTAGCGGGGCCACAGATACGCAGTATTTT	CASSFPSGATDTQYF
-	-	13	TRBV29-1	TRBJ2-4	TGCAGCGTCGGGGTTTTAGCCAAAAACATTCAGTACTTC	CSVGVLAKNIQYF
TRBD2	-	16	TRBV5-6	TRBJ2-7	TGTGCCAGCAGCTTGGGAGCGGGGGGATCATCCTACGAGCAGTACTTC	CASSLGAGGSSYEQYF
-	-	16	TRBV3-1/TRBV3-2	TRBJ1-6	TGTGCCAGCAGCCAAGGCTTCGGGAACAATAATTCACCCCTCCACTTT	CASSQGFGNNNSPLHF
TRBD1	-	17	TRBV7-8	TRBJ1-1	TGTGCCAGCAGCTTACCGGGACAGGGGTTGTCGAACACTGAAGCTTTCTTT	CASSLPGQGLSNTEAFF
-	-	15	TRBV7-3	TRBJ2-5	TGTGCCAGCAGCTCCCGACCGGGAAGGACGGAGACCCAGTACTTC	CASSSRPGRTETQYF
-	few	11	TRBV2	TRBJ1-6	TGTGCCAGCCATCGGTCTTCACCCCTCCACTTT	CASHRSSPLHF
TRBD1	-	15	TRBV15	TRBJ2-7	TGTGCCACCAGCGACGGGACAGGGAGAATCTACGAGCAGTACTTC	CATSDGTGRIYEQYF
TRBD1	few	15	TRBV10-1	TRBJ2-7	TGCGCCAGCAGTGAGGGGACAGGGCGCGGCTACGAGCAGTACTTC	CASSEGTGRGYEQYF